This T cell receptor (beta chain) was captured by sequencing in a study of blood T cell repertoires in COVID-19. The germline CDR1 and CDR2 sequences are SGHTA and FQGTGA. The CDR3 runs 17 residues. Trimming removed 5 bases from V and 4 bases from J, with 24 bases in between. Measured with immunoSEQ multiplex PCR; TCRdb has only the in-frame clones, and not every one. Here the sample spans a few hundred thousand clones, about 91% being singletons. This chain joins TRBV7-3 and TRBJ2-7, with D perhaps matching TRBD1 (5 bases). The TCR sequence derives from a woman in her 40s who had recovered from COVID-19. The sample taken for sequencing was PBMCs or T cells enriched from blood (not recorded which). The CDR3 bases are TGTGCCAGCAGCCCGCCCGCCCCGCGGACAAGCTATTACGAGCAGTACTTC. It specifies CASSPPAPRTSYYEQYF.